The entry below describes one T cell receptor beta chain. Its antigen is as yet unknown. The entry originates in a study of T cells in Graves' hyperthyroidism and ophthalmopathy. Study-level findings and limits: The blood repertoire included most of the expanded thyroid clonotypes above 0.001. From stable hyperthyroidism, ophthalmopathy was set apart by a 13 V-J model.

Participants, patients aged 18 to 65, had newly diagnosed hyperthyroidism with a duration under 2 months. Diagnoses were made from clinical symptoms, serum measures (thyroxine and TRAb), thyroid ultrasound and orbital computed tomography. It was RNA transcripts that yielded the amplified TCR beta CDR3 regions. When the TCR CDR3 underwent first-round RT-PCR, the HTBI primer set was used. TCRdb processed the multiplex PCR reads anew with MiXCR; each CDR3 protein has one entry. The sample lists around 340,000 distinct CDR3 sequences, approximately 18% occurring once. V was trimmed by 0 bases and J by 4 bases, leaving 12 bases between them. In germline, CDR1 is ENHRY, CDR2 SYGVKD. The CDR3 has 15 residues.

This chain connects TRBV10-3 to TRBJ2-5; D might be TRBD2 (7 bases). This TCR was sampled from a woman younger than 45 with Graves' hyperthyroidism that later progressed to Graves' ophthalmopathy. Sequencing input: blood. The CDR3 is CAISESTAGAETQYF. CDR3 nucleotide sequence: TGTGCCATCAGTGAGTCGACGGCGGGGGCAGAGACCCAGTACTTC.